The entry that follows covers one T cell receptor beta chain sequence. The sample belongs to a study of blood T cell repertoires in COVID-19. Sequenced by immunoSEQ multiplex PCR; TCRdb stores in-frame clones only, minus some. The sample has some 93,000 clones, around 75% seen once; the top ten hold about a quarter. Sequenced input: peripheral blood. This clonotype was sampled from a human donor in a cohort sampled during active COVID-19.

CDR3 nucleotides: TGCGCCAGCAGACCGCTTCGGTCATCGGGGTTGGACACCGGGGAGCTGTTTTTT. As protein: CASRPLRSSGLDTGELFF. The chain uses TRBV5-1 and TRBJ2-2; D might be TRBD2 (5 bases). The CDR3 has 18 amino acids. Germline CDR1 SGHRS, CDR2 YFSETQ. The ends were cut back, 5 bases at V and 3 bases at J, with 23 bases in the middle. The whole variable domain, filled in from reference TRBV5-1 and TRBJ2-2, reads KAGVTQTPRYLIKTRGQQVTLSCSPISGHRSVSWYQQTPGQGLQFLFEYFSETQRNKGNFPGRFSGRQFSNSRSEMNVSTLELGDSALYLCASRPLRSSGLDTGELFFGEGSRLTVL.